The rows below give T cell receptor beta chains drawn from one sample of a study of T cell responses to AZD1222 COVID-19 vaccine. Libraries were prepared by immunoSEQ multiplex PCR; TCRdb keeps only in-frame clonotypes and omits some of them. This sample has approximately 130,000 clones, with over 90% found just once. The sample in question was peripheral blood, obtained on day 0 of AZD1222 vaccination. These receptors came from an adult in good health. The CDR3 runs from the conserved cysteine through the conserved F or W. The D gene is left open where the match is weak. Clone size is not always given. Where it is, it says once, few, many or a class for expanded clones.

TRBD1	TRBV4-2	TRBJ1-4	.	CASSQYRGSGEKLFF	TGTGCCAGCAGCCAATACAGGGGTTCAGGAGAAAAACTGTTTTTT
.	TRBV10-3	TRBJ2-6	.	CAISELGAGANVLTF	TGTGCCATCAGTGAGTTAGGGGCTGGGGCCAACGTCCTGACTTTC
.	TRBV16	TRBJ1-2	.	CASSQSRGNYGYTF	TGTGCCAGCAGCCAATCGAGGGGGAACTATGGCTACACCTTC
.	TRBV12-5	TRBJ1-2	.	CASGLGEDYGYTF	TGTGCTAGTGGTCTAGGGGAGGACTATGGCTACACCTTC
.	TRBV19	TRBJ1-2	once	CASSLQGNYGYTF	TGTGCCAGTAGTTTACAGGGTAACTATGGCTACACCTTC
TRBD1	TRBV9	TRBJ2-3	.	CASSAQGAIADTQYF	TGTGCCAGCAGCGCACAGGGGGCAATCGCAGATACGCAGTATTTT
.	TRBV21-1	TRBJ1-5	.	CASSKRGTPRNQPQHF	TGTGCCAGCAGCAAAAGAGGGACACCACGCAATCAGCCCCAGCATTTT
.	TRBV9	TRBJ2-7	.	CASSVTGLSYEQYF	TGTGCCAGCAGCGTAACCGGTCTCTCCTACGAGCAGTACTTC
.	TRBV13	TRBJ2-3	once	CASSLGRQTTDTQYF	TGTGCCAGCAGCTTAGGTAGACAGACCACAGATACGCAGTATTTT
.	TRBV2	TRBJ1-4	.	CASTPAGSEKLFF	TGTGCCAGCACCCCAGCGGGAAGTGAAAAACTGTTTTTT
TRBD1	TRBV19	TRBJ2-5	.	CASSRDSQETQYF	TGTGCCAGTAGCCGGGACAGCCAAGAGACCCAGTACTTC
.	TRBV5-8	TRBJ1-1	.	CASSLGLWGDTEAFF	TGTGCCAGCAGCTTGGGTCTGTGGGGAGACACTGAAGCTTTCTTT
.	TRBV2	TRBJ1-2	.	CASSGYYGYTF	TGTGCCAGCAGTGGCTACTATGGCTACACCTTC
.	TRBV21-1	TRBJ2-5	.	CASSKAPTGTGNQETQYF	TGTGCCAGCAGCAAAGCCCCCACCGGGACAGGGAACCAAGAGACCCAGTACTTC
TRBD1	TRBV19	TRBJ1-6	.	CASSNEGGRNNSPLHF	TGTGCCAGTAGTAACGAAGGGGGCCGAAATAATTCACCCCTCCACTTT
.	TRBV7-9	TRBJ1-1	.	CASSSPPLNTEAFF	TGTGCCAGCAGCTCCCCCCCACTTAACACTGAAGCTTTCTTT
.	TRBV24-1	TRBJ2-3	.	CATSDQTGDTQYF	TGTGCCACCAGTGACCAGACTGGAGATACGCAGTATTTT
.	TRBV12-3/TRBV12-4	TRBJ1-5	.	CASSFGNQPQHF	TGTGCCAGCAGTTTCGGGAATCAGCCCCAGCATTTT
.	TRBV12-3/TRBV12-4	TRBJ1-5	.	CASSLEQGQPQHF	TGTGCCAGCAGTTTAGAGCAGGGGCAGCCCCAGCATTTT
TRBD1	TRBV5-1	TRBJ1-2	.	CASSSTGALPSNYGYTF	TGCGCCAGCAGCTCGACAGGGGCACTCCCTTCTAACTATGGCTACACCTTC
.	TRBV2	TRBJ1-5	.	CASSKEWGERQPQHF	TGTGCCAGCAGTAAAGAATGGGGGGAGAGGCAGCCCCAGCATTTT
.	TRBV19	TRBJ1-1	.	CASSSRDPTEAFF	TGTGCCAGTAGTTCAAGGGACCCTACTGAAGCTTTCTTT
.	TRBV7-2	TRBJ2-5	.	CASSFGGDSGETQYF	TGTGCCAGCAGCTTCGGTGGGGACTCGGGGGAGACCCAGTACTTC
.	TRBV7-9	TRBJ2-5	.	CASSLGPSTPGETQYF	TGTGCCAGCAGCTTAGGTCCCAGCACCCCTGGGGAGACCCAGTACTTC
.	TRBV11-2	TRBJ2-6	.	CASSSPRTGAGGANVLTF	TGTGCCAGCAGCTCTCCCCGAACAGGGGCGGGAGGGGCCAACGTCCTGACTTTC
.	TRBV12-2	TRBJ2-1	.	CASRSNSHPQKGDNEQFF	TGTGCAAGTCGCTCCAATTCCCACCCACAAAAAGGGGATAATGAGCAGTTCTTC
TRBD1	TRBV9	TRBJ1-4	once	CASSVSGTVNEKLFF	TGTGCCAGCAGCGTAAGTGGGACAGTTAATGAAAAACTGTTTTTT
TRBD1	TRBV2	TRBJ2-4	.	CASSDLGGRGLAKNIQYF	TGTGCCAGCAGTGATCTCGGCGGCAGGGGGTTAGCCAAAAACATTCAGTACTTC
.	TRBV6-1	TRBJ2-2	.	CASSGFGTVNTGELFF	TGTGCCAGCAGTGGATTCGGGACGGTGAACACCGGGGAGCTGTTTTTT
.	TRBV6-5	TRBJ2-7	.	CASSPRVNSYEQYF	TGTGCCAGCAGTCCCAGGGTAAACTCCTACGAGCAGTACTTC
.	TRBV24-1	TRBJ2-3	.	CATSVAGDTDTQYF	TGTGCCACCAGTGTCGCAGGGGATACAGATACGCAGTATTTT
.	TRBV2	TRBJ2-1	.	CASSERGVGAGNEQFF	TGTGCCAGCAGTGAAAGAGGGGTAGGGGCGGGTAATGAGCAGTTCTTC
TRBD1	TRBV19	TRBJ1-1	.	CASTPPGTGGDLVNTEAFF	TGTGCCAGTACCCCTCCAGGGACAGGGGGCGACCTTGTTAACACTGAAGCTTTCTTT
.	TRBV9	TRBJ2-6	.	CASSSRQVGSGANVLTF	TGTGCCAGCAGCTCTCGACAGGTTGGCTCTGGGGCCAACGTCCTGACTTTC
.	TRBV3-1/TRBV3-2	TRBJ1-1	once	CASSLSAENTEAFF	TGTGCCAGCAGTCTTAGTGCAGAGAACACTGAAGCTTTCTTT
.	TRBV10-3	TRBJ1-3	.	CAIRVGAPGNTIYF	TGTGCCATCAGGGTGGGGGCGCCTGGAAACACCATATATTTT
.	TRBV6-5	TRBJ1-2	.	CASQTEANYGYTF	TGTGCCAGCCAAACAGAAGCTAACTATGGCTACACCTTC
.	TRBV19	TRBJ1-1	.	CASTRQLGGEAFF	TGTGCCAGTACCCGACAGCTAGGAGGGGAAGCTTTCTTT
TRBD2	TRBV19	TRBJ2-1	.	CASKVAGGPRDEQFF	TGTGCCAGTAAAGTAGCGGGGGGGCCTAGGGATGAGCAGTTCTTC
.	TRBV11-2	TRBJ2-3	.	CASLAADTQYF	TGTGCCAGCTTAGCTGCTGATACGCAGTATTTT
.	TRBV7-8	TRBJ2-3	.	CASSRSGLSTDTQYF	TGTGCCAGCAGCCGGAGTGGGCTTTCCACAGATACGCAGTATTTT
TRBD1	TRBV30	TRBJ2-7	.	CAWTSARAGGAEFMYF	TGTGCCTGGACCTCAGCCAGGGCAGGGGGCGCGGAGTTCATGTACTTC
TRBD1	TRBV9	TRBJ1-6	.	CASSPRDLIRTGNNSPLHF	TGTGCCAGCAGCCCTCGGGACCTAATTCGGACAGGCAATAATTCACCCCTCCACTTT
TRBD1	TRBV19	TRBJ1-2	.	CASSTGQGWPGYTF	TGTGCCAGTAGTACCGGACAGGGATGGCCTGGCTACACCTTC
.	TRBV6-5	TRBJ1-2	.	CASKRAGTYGYTF	TGTGCCAGCAAACGGGCAGGGACTTATGGCTACACCTTC
.	TRBV21-1	TRBJ2-2	.	CASSKGDREDGELFF	TGTGCCAGCAGCAAAGGGGACAGGGAGGACGGGGAGCTGTTTTTT
TRBD2	TRBV10-3	TRBJ2-1	.	CAISESRGVLLNEQFF	TGTGCCATCAGTGAGTCGCGGGGGGTTCTTCTCAATGAGCAGTTCTTC
TRBD1	TRBV3-1/TRBV3-2	TRBJ1-4	.	CASSPPTRQGGGFNEKLFF	TGTGCCAGCAGCCCACCCACCCGACAGGGGGGAGGGTTTAATGAAAAACTGTTTTTT
.	TRBV10-3	TRBJ1-1	once	CAISEPPGDPNTEAFF	TGTGCCATCAGTGAGCCTCCAGGGGACCCGAACACTGAAGCTTTCTTT
TRBD1	TRBV3-1/TRBV3-2	TRBJ1-1	.	CASSQRTGGTEAFF	TGTGCCAGCAGCCAAAGGACAGGGGGGACTGAAGCTTTCTTT